This is a list of T cell receptor beta chains from one sample in a study of blood T cells in healthy people across ages. TCRdb reprocessed the 5' RACE reads via MiXCR and lists one record per CDR3 protein. Here the sample spans 1.5 million to 2 million distinct CDR3 sequences, roughly 32% being singletons. The sample consisted of blood. These receptors were obtained from a woman aged 25 to 39 in good health. CDR3s include the opening cysteine and the closing phenylalanine or tryptophan. The order of the fields is J gene, V gene, D gene, clone size, CDR3 DNA, CDR3 protein. The D gene is left open where the match is weak. Size is omitted from some rows. Given values are once, few, many or a class for expanded clones.

j_call: TRBJ1-6; v_call: TRBV25-1; d_call: .; clone_size: .; cdr3_nt: TGTGCCAGCAGTGACCCGCCGGGACACCATAATTCACCCCTCCACTTT; cdr3_aa: CASSDPPGHHNSPLHF
j_call: TRBJ2-7; v_call: TRBV6-5; d_call: TRBD1; clone_size: few; cdr3_nt: TGTGCCAGCGGGACAGTCACCTACGAGCAGTACTTC; cdr3_aa: CASGTVTYEQYF
j_call: TRBJ2-7; v_call: TRBV6-1; d_call: TRBD1; clone_size: .; cdr3_nt: TGTGCCAGCAGTGAGGCAAAATGGGCAGGGGGAGTCCACGAGCAGTACTTC; cdr3_aa: CASSEAKWAGGVHEQYF
j_call: TRBJ1-2; v_call: TRBV5-5; d_call: .; clone_size: .; cdr3_nt: TGTGCCAGCCCAATGAATGGCTACACCTTC; cdr3_aa: CASPMNGYTF
j_call: TRBJ2-1; v_call: TRBV6-1; d_call: TRBD2; clone_size: few; cdr3_nt: TGTGCCAGCAGACTACAGGAGCGGGGGAAGTTCTTC; cdr3_aa: CASRLQERGKFF
j_call: TRBJ2-7; v_call: TRBV7-8; d_call: TRBD2; clone_size: few; cdr3_nt: TGTGCCAGCAGCTCCGGACTAGCGGGAGTTCCCTCCTACGAGCAGTACTTC; cdr3_aa: CASSSGLAGVPSYEQYF
j_call: TRBJ2-7; v_call: TRBV7-8; d_call: .; clone_size: few; cdr3_nt: TGTGCCAGCAGCTTAGCTTGGAGCGAGGACTACGAGCAGTACTTC; cdr3_aa: CASSLAWSEDYEQYF
j_call: TRBJ2-1; v_call: TRBV11-1; d_call: .; clone_size: many; cdr3_nt: TGTGCCAGCAGCTATTCAAGGGCAAGCTCCTACAATGAGCAGTTCTTC; cdr3_aa: CASSYSRASSYNEQFF
j_call: TRBJ2-7; v_call: TRBV6-1; d_call: TRBD2; clone_size: .; cdr3_nt: TGTGCCAGCAGTGAAGCGGGGACTAGCGGGAGCGCCTACGAGCAGTACTTC; cdr3_aa: CASSEAGTSGSAYEQYF
j_call: TRBJ2-7; v_call: TRBV12-3/TRBV12-4; d_call: TRBD2; clone_size: many; cdr3_nt: TGTGCCAGCAGTTCCCGCTGGGAGGGGTCCTACGAGCAGTACTTC; cdr3_aa: CASSSRWEGSYEQYF
j_call: TRBJ2-7; v_call: TRBV13; d_call: TRBD1; clone_size: few; cdr3_nt: TGTGCCAGCAGCTTAGCAACGACAGGGGTCGAGCAGTACTTC; cdr3_aa: CASSLATTGVEQYF
j_call: TRBJ2-7; v_call: TRBV15; d_call: .; clone_size: many; cdr3_nt: TGTGCCACCAGCAGAGATCCTGGCAGATACTACGAGCAGTACTTC; cdr3_aa: CATSRDPGRYYEQYF
j_call: TRBJ2-7; v_call: TRBV27; d_call: .; clone_size: .; cdr3_nt: TGTGCCAGCAGTTCAAACTCCCGGGACCAAGAAAGCTACGAGCAGTACTTC; cdr3_aa: CASSSNSRDQESYEQYF
j_call: TRBJ1-1; v_call: TRBV12-3/TRBV12-4; d_call: .; clone_size: many; cdr3_nt: TGTGCCAGCAGTTTACAACCGAACACTGAAGCTTTCTTT; cdr3_aa: CASSLQPNTEAFF
j_call: TRBJ2-1; v_call: TRBV6-5; d_call: .; clone_size: few; cdr3_nt: TGTGCCAGCAGGCCGAACTTGGCCCAGTCCTACAATGAGCAGTTCTTC; cdr3_aa: CASRPNLAQSYNEQFF
j_call: TRBJ1-2; v_call: TRBV7-8; d_call: .; clone_size: .; cdr3_nt: TGTGCCAGCCAGGAGGGCAGAGTTCCAATCTATGGCTACACCTTC; cdr3_aa: CASQEGRVPIYGYTF
j_call: TRBJ2-5; v_call: TRBV24-1; d_call: TRBD1; clone_size: .; cdr3_nt: TGTGCCACCAGTGATTTATCGACAGGGGCTCGGGAGACCCAGTACTTC; cdr3_aa: CATSDLSTGARETQYF
j_call: TRBJ1-2; v_call: TRBV20-1; d_call: .; clone_size: few; cdr3_nt: TGCAGTGCTAGAGATCTTGGCTACACCTTC; cdr3_aa: CSARDLGYTF
j_call: TRBJ2-7; v_call: TRBV21-1; d_call: .; clone_size: .; cdr3_nt: TGTGCCAGCGGCGGATCCTCGGAGGGCCGGGACGAGCAGTACTTC; cdr3_aa: CASGGSSEGRDEQYF
j_call: TRBJ1-2; v_call: TRBV6-1; d_call: TRBD1; clone_size: few; cdr3_nt: TGTGCCAGCAGTCCCATGGACAGGGCCTTCTATGGCTACACCTTC; cdr3_aa: CASSPMDRAFYGYTF
j_call: TRBJ1-2; v_call: TRBV6-1; d_call: .; clone_size: few; cdr3_nt: TGTGCCAGCGGCCTCCCCGGGAGTATCAGGGATCCTGGTTATGGCTACACCTTC; cdr3_aa: CASGLPGSIRDPGYGYTF
j_call: TRBJ2-3; v_call: TRBV20-1; d_call: TRBD2; clone_size: .; cdr3_nt: TGCAGTGCTAGGTCGTCCCGACTAGCGGGCACAGATACGCAGTATTTT; cdr3_aa: CSARSSRLAGTDTQYF
j_call: TRBJ2-7; v_call: TRBV7-8; d_call: TRBD2; clone_size: .; cdr3_nt: TGTGCCAGCAGCGTTACGGGGGGGCTCAACGAGCAGTACTTC; cdr3_aa: CASSVTGGLNEQYF
j_call: TRBJ2-6; v_call: TRBV3-1; d_call: .; clone_size: .; cdr3_nt: TGTGCCAGCAGCCAAGGAGGAGCCGGGGCCAACGTCCTGACTTTC; cdr3_aa: CASSQGGAGANVLTF
j_call: TRBJ1-1; v_call: TRBV27; d_call: TRBD1; clone_size: few; cdr3_nt: TGTGCCAGCAGTTGGGGCAGGGGGGCCTTAAACACTGAAGCTTTCTTT; cdr3_aa: CASSWGRGALNTEAFF
j_call: TRBJ2-5; v_call: TRBV29-1; d_call: .; clone_size: many; cdr3_nt: TGCAGCGTTGATACTCCTGAGACCCAGTACTTC; cdr3_aa: CSVDTPETQYF
j_call: TRBJ2-3; v_call: TRBV2; d_call: .; clone_size: few; cdr3_nt: TGTGCCAGCAGTGAACGGTGGTCTCCCAGCACAGATACGCAGTATTTT; cdr3_aa: CASSERWSPSTDTQYF
j_call: TRBJ2-7; v_call: TRBV28; d_call: .; clone_size: .; cdr3_nt: TGTGCCAGCCACACGACCCTACAGGCTTACTACGAGCAGTACTTC; cdr3_aa: CASHTTLQAYYEQYF
j_call: TRBJ1-6; v_call: TRBV9; d_call: .; clone_size: .; cdr3_nt: TGTGCCAGCAGCTCCTCGAACGATCCCCGATCACCCCTCCACTTT; cdr3_aa: CASSSSNDPRSPLHF
j_call: TRBJ2-7; v_call: TRBV3-1; d_call: TRBD1; clone_size: .; cdr3_nt: TGTGCCAGCAGCCAAATGGACAGGGGGCGACGCAAGCAGTACTTC; cdr3_aa: CASSQMDRGRRKQYF
j_call: TRBJ2-1; v_call: TRBV28; d_call: TRBD2; clone_size: .; cdr3_nt: TGTGCCAGCAGTAATAGCGGGACGCGGTTGAATGAGCAGTTCTTC; cdr3_aa: CASSNSGTRLNEQFF
j_call: TRBJ1-4; v_call: TRBV10-3; d_call: TRBD1; clone_size: few; cdr3_nt: TGTGCCATCAGTGAACCCACAGGGGGTAGTGAAAAACTGTTTTTT; cdr3_aa: CAISEPTGGSEKLFF